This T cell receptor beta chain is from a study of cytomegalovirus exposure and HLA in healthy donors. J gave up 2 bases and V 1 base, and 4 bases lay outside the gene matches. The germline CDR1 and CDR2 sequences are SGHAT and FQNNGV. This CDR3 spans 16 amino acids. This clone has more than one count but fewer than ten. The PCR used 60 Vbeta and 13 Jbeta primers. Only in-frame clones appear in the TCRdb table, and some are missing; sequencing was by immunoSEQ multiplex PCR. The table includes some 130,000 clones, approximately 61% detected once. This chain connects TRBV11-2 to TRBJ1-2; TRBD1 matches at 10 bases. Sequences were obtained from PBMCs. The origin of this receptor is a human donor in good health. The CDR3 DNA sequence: TGTGCCAGCAGCTTAGGTAGGGACAGGGGCAACTATGGCTACACCTTC. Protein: CASSLGRDRGNYGYTF.